The rows below give T cell receptor beta chains drawn from one sample of a study of shared clonotypes between healthy human individuals. TCRdb's table, derived via immunoSEQ multiplex PCR, lists solely in-frame clones and lacks some. Altogether fewer than 2.5 million clones are present, approximately 94% being singletons, with the ten largest covering 0.36%. Sequenced material: naive CD4+ T cells from PBMCs. The receptors derive from a man aged 18 to 29 in good health. Some clones in this sample may be carry-over from other donors' samples. Both conserved end residues are part of each CDR3. A D gene is named only where the DNA matches it firmly. Expanded clones get a size class; other rows say once, few or many, or leave the size out.

size,J,V,D,DNA,CDR3
once,TRBJ1-1,TRBV27,NA,TGTGCCAGCAGTCCCAATCGTGGGAGCACTGAAGCTTTCTTT,CASSPNRGSTEAFF
NA,TRBJ1-3,TRBV5-4,TRBD1,TGTGCCAGCAGCGGAGACAGGGACAACTCTGGAAACACCATATATTTT,CASSGDRDNSGNTIYF
NA,TRBJ2-7,TRBV7-9,TRBD2,TGTGCCAGCAGCTTCACTAGCGGGACCTCTGGAGAGCAGTACTTC,CASSFTSGTSGEQYF
NA,TRBJ2-3,TRBV28,NA,TGTGCCAGCAGTCCTAGGTGGCGTCGCACAGATACGCAGTATTTT,CASSPRWRRTDTQYF
once,TRBJ2-3,TRBV27,NA,TGTGCCAGCAGTTTCTGGGACACCATGACAGATACGCAGTATTTT,CASSFWDTMTDTQYF
NA,TRBJ2-3,TRBV5-1,TRBD2,TGCGCCAGCAGCTTGGGAGGACTAGCGGGAGGGCCCGATACGCAGTATTTT,CASSLGGLAGGPDTQYF
once,TRBJ2-3,TRBV28,TRBD2,TGTGCCAGCACGCCGGTGACTAGCGTACGCACAGATACGCAGTATTTT,CASTPVTSVRTDTQYF
few,TRBJ1-1,TRBV7-2,NA,TGTGCCAGCAGCTTAGACCCGACAGGAATGGACACTGAAGCTTTCTTT,CASSLDPTGMDTEAFF
NA,TRBJ2-7,TRBV28,NA,TGTGCCAGCAGCGAGACACCCTACGAGCAGTACTTC,CASSETPYEQYF
NA,TRBJ1-2,TRBV27,TRBD1,TGTGCCAGCAGTTTACGGGACAGGGGGCGAGCTTATGGCTACACCTTC,CASSLRDRGRAYGYTF
NA,TRBJ2-1,TRBV11-1,TRBD2,TGTGCCAGCAGCGAATTTAGCGGGAGGTTCTACAATGAGCAGTTCTTC,CASSEFSGRFYNEQFF
NA,TRBJ1-1,TRBV6-6,NA,TGTGCCAGCAGTTACGGGATGCAACAGAACACTGAAGCTTTCTTT,CASSYGMQQNTEAFF
few,TRBJ1-1,TRBV18,NA,TGTGCCAGCTCAGTACAGGGGAACACTGAAGCTTTCTTT,CASSVQGNTEAFF
NA,TRBJ2-2,TRBV19,TRBD1,TGTGCCAGTAGCCTGGGACAGGGAGTGGCCGGGGAGCTGTTTTTT,CASSLGQGVAGELFF
NA,TRBJ2-4,TRBV4-3,TRBD1,TGCGCCAGCAGCCAAGGACAGGGAGAGAAAAACATTCAGTACTTC,CASSQGQGEKNIQYF
once,TRBJ1-1,TRBV4-2,TRBD1,TGTGCCAGCAGCCACAGGGGGGGAACTGAAGCTTTCTTT,CASSHRGGTEAFF
NA,TRBJ1-4,TRBV28,NA,TGTGCCAGCAGTCCCCGGGCCAATGAAAAACTGTTTTTT,CASSPRANEKLFF
NA,TRBJ2-7,TRBV28,NA,TGTGCCAGCAGTTTTACCGGACTAAGCTCCTACGAGCAGTACTTC,CASSFTGLSSYEQYF
NA,TRBJ2-5,TRBV4-3,NA,TGCGCCAGCAGCCAAGATACAGGAGAACAAGAGACCCAGTACTTC,CASSQDTGEQETQYF
NA,TRBJ2-7,TRBV11-3,NA,TGTGCCAGCAGCCCCGGAGGCTCGATTTGGGAGCAGTACTTC,CASSPGGSIWEQYF
NA,TRBJ2-2,TRBV6-1,TRBD2,TGTGCCAGCTCGATACTAGCGCGCGGGGAGCTGTTTTTT,CASSILARGELFF
NA,TRBJ2-7,TRBV18,NA,TGTGCCAGCTCACCCGGGTGGGCAGAACCAGGGCAGTACTTC,CASSPGWAEPGQYF
NA,TRBJ2-5,TRBV28,NA,TGTGCCAGCAGGCTAAGGGGAACAGAGACCCAGTACTTC,CASRLRGTETQYF
NA,TRBJ1-2,TRBV6-5,NA,TGTGCCAGCAGATCGACGGGGAACTATGGCTACACCTTC,CASRSTGNYGYTF
NA,TRBJ1-3,TRBV28,NA,TGTGCCAGCACCATAACCCGAGGGGCAGGCCCGACTGGAAACACCATATATTTT,CASTITRGAGPTGNTIYF
NA,TRBJ2-1,TRBV2,NA,TGTGCCAGCAGAACAAGGGGGAAGTCCTTTGGCAATGAGCAGTTCTTC,CASRTRGKSFGNEQFF
NA,TRBJ2-1,TRBV19,NA,TGTGCCAGTAGTTGGGGAGGCCTAGGCGATGAGCAGTTCTTC,CASSWGGLGDEQFF
NA,TRBJ1-4,TRBV28,NA,TGTGCCAGCAGCTATACACTACTCCGGGAAAAACTGTTTTTT,CASSYTLLREKLFF
NA,TRBJ2-6,TRBV5-1,NA,TGCGCCAGCAGCTTGGTGGGCCGGGGGCAGGGGAATTTTGGGGCCAACGTCCTGACTTTC,CASSLVGRGQGNFGANVLTF
NA,TRBJ2-5,TRBV7-9,NA,TGTGCTAGTTTCGGTGAGACCCAGTACTTC,CASFGETQYF
NA,TRBJ2-1,TRBV30,TRBD2,TGTGCCTGGAGTGGGTGGGGTAGCGGGAGTGAAGGTATGCATGAGCAGTTCTTC,CAWSGWGSGSEGMHEQFF
NA,TRBJ2-1,TRBV5-1,TRBD2,TGCGCCAGCAGCTTGGCCGGCCTAGCGGGAATGGGGAACAATGAGCAGTTCTTC,CASSLAGLAGMGNNEQFF
NA,TRBJ2-5,TRBV4-3,NA,TGCGCCAGCAGCCAAGATACGGGGTTCAATATAGAGACCCAGTACTTC,CASSQDTGFNIETQYF
NA,TRBJ2-3,TRBV28,NA,TGTGCCAGCAGCTCCCCCCGCACAGATACGCAGTATTTT,CASSSPRTDTQYF
NA,TRBJ1-2,TRBV18,NA,TGTGCCAGCTCACCGGTGGGGTCGGTTGAGGGTTACACCTTC,CASSPVGSVEGYTF
NA,TRBJ2-1,TRBV7-9,TRBD2,TGTGCCAGCAGACGCGGGAGCTCCTACAATGAGCAGTTCTTC,CASRRGSSYNEQFF
once,TRBJ2-1,TRBV28,TRBD2,TGTGCCAGCAACGCGCCTAGCGGGATAAGTGAGCAGTTCTTC,CASNAPSGISEQFF
NA,TRBJ2-1,TRBV5-1,NA,TGCGCCAGCAGTAACCAGCCCAATGAGCAGTTCTTC,CASSNQPNEQFF
NA,TRBJ2-1,TRBV11-2,NA,TGTGCCAGCAGCTACGGGCTTGAGCAGTTCTTC,CASSYGLEQFF
NA,TRBJ1-1,TRBV9,NA,TGTGCCAGCAGCGCGGAGGCAGCCATGAACACTGAAGCTTTCTTT,CASSAEAAMNTEAFF
NA,TRBJ2-3,TRBV7-8,TRBD2,TGTGCCAGCAGCCCCGCGGGACTAGCATCCCCAGATACGCAGTATTTT,CASSPAGLASPDTQYF
NA,TRBJ2-2,TRBV7-2,TRBD1,TGTGCCAGCAGCCTCCGACAGGGGGCGTCCGGGGAGCTGTTTTTT,CASSLRQGASGELFF
NA,TRBJ2-2,TRBV10-3,NA,TGTGCCATCAGTGACCAGAACACCGGGGAGCTGTTTTTT,CAISDQNTGELFF
NA,TRBJ2-1,TRBV5-8,TRBD1,TGTGCCAGCACCGATGGACAGGGGGTCCACAATGAGCAGTTCTTC,CASTDGQGVHNEQFF
NA,TRBJ1-3,TRBV28,TRBD1,TGTGCCAACAGTTTTGGGACAGGGGCCGGAAACACCATATATTTT,CANSFGTGAGNTIYF
NA,TRBJ1-1,TRBV28,NA,TGTGCCAGCAGCTCCAGGGTAGACACTGAAGCTTTCTTT,CASSSRVDTEAFF
NA,TRBJ1-1,TRBV29-1,NA,TGCAGCGGAAAGGGAGGGGCTGAAGCTTTCTTT,CSGKGGAEAFF
NA,TRBJ2-7,TRBV5-1,NA,TGCGCCAGCAGCTCCTCCGGCCGGGTGGCGGACGAGCAGTACTTC,CASSSSGRVADEQYF
once,TRBJ2-1,TRBV5-1,TRBD2,TGCGCCAGCAGGTCTTCTAGCGGGCTCTCCTACAATGAGCAGTTCTTC,CASRSSSGLSYNEQFF
NA,TRBJ1-4,TRBV6-5,NA,TGTGCCAGCAGTTACGGGGCAGGAGGTAGTGAAAAACTGTTTTTT,CASSYGAGGSEKLFF
NA,TRBJ1-1,TRBV28,TRBD1,TGTGCCAGCAGTTCCGCAGGCGGGACAGGGACTGAAGCTTTCTTT,CASSSAGGTGTEAFF
few,TRBJ1-1,TRBV30,TRBD1,TGTGCCTGGATCCCGGGACAGGGGAACACTGAAGCTTTCTTT,CAWIPGQGNTEAFF
NA,TRBJ2-5,TRBV6-5,TRBD2,TGTGCCAGCAGTTATATCCTAGCGGGAGGGAAAGAGACCCAGTACTTC,CASSYILAGGKETQYF
NA,TRBJ2-1,TRBV5-5,TRBD1,TGTGCCAGCAGCTTGTGGTCAGGGGGCCCTGCGCGAGGGCAGTTCTTC,CASSLWSGGPARGQFF
NA,TRBJ1-1,TRBV4-2,NA,TGTGCCACTCAGGGTGAGGTCGAAGCTTTCTTT,CATQGEVEAFF
NA,TRBJ2-5,TRBV6-1,NA,TGTGCCAGCACCCCCACAGGGCCCAGAGGGACCCAGTACTTC,CASTPTGPRGTQYF
NA,TRBJ2-7,TRBV9,NA,TGTGCCAGCAGCTTCGGGCCCGTATACGAGCAGTACTTC,CASSFGPVYEQYF
NA,TRBJ2-1,TRBV2,NA,TGTGCCAGCATTACTTTGAGGGGTATCAATGAGCAGTTCTTC,CASITLRGINEQFF
NA,TRBJ2-5,TRBV5-1,TRBD2,TGCGCCAGCAGCCGGAGACTAGCCCAAGAGACCCAGTACTTC,CASSRRLAQETQYF
NA,TRBJ1-3,TRBV5-6,NA,TGTGCCAGCAGCCGAACCGGAGGTGGAAACACCATATATTTT,CASSRTGGGNTIYF